This T cell receptor beta chain was documented in a study of T cells after yellow fever vaccination (dated by TCRdb to the late 2010s). In the study overall: Libraries from fractions with low cell numbers were prepared with the SMART-Seq v4 Ultra Low Input RNA kit. Blood was drawn at multiple timepoints before and after primary and secondary immunization, with bulk PBMC replicates and cell subsets isolated. Two healthy male donors made up the cohort, one aged 18 to 29 years and the other aged 30 to 40 years. To follow T-cell clones before and after both primary and booster YFV17D yellow fever vaccination, bulk TCR alpha and beta repertoires underwent longitudinal sequencing.

About this clonotype: Its recognized antigen is unknown. Base-call qualities are not available, and no considerably larger clone is one nucleotide away.

In light of the paper, this sample's treatment or condition label describes: live attenuated yellow fever vaccine strain. PBMCs were isolated from peripheral blood using a standard Ficoll-Paque protocol. CD4 and CD8 T-cell fractions were isolated with Dynabeads CD4 and CD8 positive selection kits. TriZol was used to extract RNA from bulk PBMCs, CD4 and CD8 fractions, and dextramer-positive and dextramer-negative fractions. The sample was run on an Illumina NovaSeq 6000. TCR cDNA was synthesized by 5'RACE template switching, through which a universal primer site and unique molecular identifiers were introduced. Priming for cDNA synthesis came from both the TCR alpha and TCR beta constant segments. Two PCR steps were used to amplify libraries, with sample barcodes and sequencing adapters being added in the second step. Sequencing of libraries was done on Illumina HiSeq 2500 (2x100 bp) or NovaSeq (2x150 bp). Per the authors' processing: MIGEC handled demultiplexing of reads and collapsing into UMI consensus sequences, while MiXCR performed V(D)J alignment. Clonotypes responding to the vaccine were identified with edgeR on replicate PBMC samples, with the criteria of FDR below 0.01 and a log2 fold change above 5 up to day 15. Each bulk clonotype received a CD4 or CD8 identity based on whether the sequenced CD4 or CD8 repertoire contained that clonotype at higher abundance. TCRdb applied fastp at Q25 and MiXCR to the public reads, then kept only in-frame beta chains. Rows with a matching CDR3 protein are joined into one entry that keeps the most common DNA and genes. In this record, the V and J calls reflect TCRdb's handling and not the investigators' own analysis. The sample table records 150,000 to 200,000 distinct CDR3 sequences; roughly 11% of these occur just once. The ten largest account for approximately 34% of the sample.

Paper-wide results and their limitations: Because only a couple of donors were included in the study, the extent to which the findings can be generalized is limited. Most clones expanded after primary vaccination were re-detected after the booster (almost 98% of CD4 and around 88% of CD8), suggesting broad memory maintenance. Compared with the primary T-cell response, the secondary T-cell response was weaker but faster, peaking on day 5 rather than day 15. Computational filtering was required because FACS-sorted repertoires could contain abundant contaminating clonotypes from the bulk population. A small share of clonotypes occurred in both CD4 and CD8 compartments, likely arising from convergent recombination.

The germline V gene (reference sequence) gives CDR1 as LGHDT and CDR2 as YNNKEL. V is shortened by 0 bases, J by 3 bases, and the region joining them spans 13 bases. From the cysteine up to the phenylalanine, the CDR3 has a length of 16 residues. CDR3 DNA is the only sequence kept; it has 48 bases, read in frame from the first base. The input for sequencing was CD8+ T cells sorted from PBMCs, taken 15 days after the yellow fever booster vaccination. The chain was built from TRBV3-1 and TRBJ2-3, with TRBD2 tentatively as D gene (7 bases match). The source of this sequence is a man between 18 and 35 years old who received the YFV17D yellow fever vaccine. The CDR3 protein is CASSQDWGGPTDTQYF. The DNA sequence is as follows: TGTGCCAGCAGCCAAGATTGGGGGGGGCCGACAGATACGCAGTATTTT.